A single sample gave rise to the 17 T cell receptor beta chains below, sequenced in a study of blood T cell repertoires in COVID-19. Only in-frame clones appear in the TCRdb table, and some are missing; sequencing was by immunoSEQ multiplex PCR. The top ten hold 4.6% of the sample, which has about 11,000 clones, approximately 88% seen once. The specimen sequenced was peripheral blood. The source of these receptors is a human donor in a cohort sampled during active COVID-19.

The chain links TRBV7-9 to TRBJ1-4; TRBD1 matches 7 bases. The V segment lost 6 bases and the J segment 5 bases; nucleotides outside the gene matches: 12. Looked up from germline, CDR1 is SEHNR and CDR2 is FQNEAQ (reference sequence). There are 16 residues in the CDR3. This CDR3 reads CASRVGTASGNEKLFF. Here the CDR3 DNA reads TGTGCCAGCAGGGTAGGGACAGCGAGTGGGAATGAAAAACTGTTTTTT.

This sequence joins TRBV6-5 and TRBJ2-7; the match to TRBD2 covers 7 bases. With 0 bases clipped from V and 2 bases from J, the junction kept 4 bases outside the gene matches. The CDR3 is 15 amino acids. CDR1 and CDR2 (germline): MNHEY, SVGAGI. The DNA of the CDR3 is TGTGCCAGCAGTTACTCCCTGGGAGGGGCCTACGAGCAGTACTTC. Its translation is CASSYSLGGAYEQYF.

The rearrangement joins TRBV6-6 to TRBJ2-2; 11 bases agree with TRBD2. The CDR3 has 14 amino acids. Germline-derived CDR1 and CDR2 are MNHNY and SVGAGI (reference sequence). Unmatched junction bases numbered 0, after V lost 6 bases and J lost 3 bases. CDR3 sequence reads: CASRLAGDTGELFF. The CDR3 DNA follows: TGTGCCAGCAGACTAGCGGGAGACACCGGGGAGCTGTTTTTT.

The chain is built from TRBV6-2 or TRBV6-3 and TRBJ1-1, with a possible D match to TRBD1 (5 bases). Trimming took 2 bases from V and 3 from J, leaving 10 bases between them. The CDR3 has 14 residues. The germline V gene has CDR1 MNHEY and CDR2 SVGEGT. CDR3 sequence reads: CASSYGSGHTEAFF. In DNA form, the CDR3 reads TGTGCCAGCAGTTACGGGTCAGGGCACACTGAAGCTTTCTTT.

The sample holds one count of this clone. The CDR3 coding sequence is TGTGCCAGCAGCTTGGACCCCGGGACAAACTCCTACAATGAGCAGTTCTTC. Protein sequence: CASSLDPGTNSYNEQFF. This chain joins TRBV5-4 and TRBJ2-1; D possibly corresponds to TRBD1 (6 bases). This CDR3 has 17 residues. The V end was cut by 0 bases, the J end by 0 bases, with 13 bases between. Germline V gene lookup returns CDR1 SGHNT and CDR2 YYREEE (reference sequence).

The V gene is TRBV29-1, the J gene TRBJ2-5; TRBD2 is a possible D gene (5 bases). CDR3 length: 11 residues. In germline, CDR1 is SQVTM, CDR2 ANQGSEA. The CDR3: CILKEAETQYF. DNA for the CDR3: TGCATCCTAAAGGAGGCGGAGACCCAGTACTTC. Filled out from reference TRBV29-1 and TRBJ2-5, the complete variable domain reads SAVISQKPSRDICQRGTSLTIQCQVDSQVTMMFWYRQQPGQSLTLIATANQGSEATYESGFVIDKFPISRPNLTFSTLTVSNMSPEDSSIYLCILKEAETQYFGPGTRLLVL.

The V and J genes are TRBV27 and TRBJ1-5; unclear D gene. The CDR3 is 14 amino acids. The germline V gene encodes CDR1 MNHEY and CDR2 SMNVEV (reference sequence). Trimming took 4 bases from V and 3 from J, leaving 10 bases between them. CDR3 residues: CASSSPSLNQPQHF. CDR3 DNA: TGTGCCAGCAGTTCCCCTAGTCTCAATCAGCCCCAGCATTTT.

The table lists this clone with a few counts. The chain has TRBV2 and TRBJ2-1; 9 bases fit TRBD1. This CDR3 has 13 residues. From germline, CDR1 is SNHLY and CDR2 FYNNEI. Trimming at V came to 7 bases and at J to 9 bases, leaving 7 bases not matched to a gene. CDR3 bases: TGTGCCAGCAAGGGGACAGGGTTGACTGAGCAGTTCTTC. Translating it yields CASKGTGLTEQFF.

CDR3 sequence: CASSSTGGNSGNTIYF. In DNA form, the CDR3 reads TGTGCCAGCAGTTCGACAGGGGGTAATTCTGGAAACACCATATATTTT. V gene TRBV6-5 combines with J gene TRBJ1-3, with 9 bases identical to TRBD1. The ends lost 4 bases at V and 1 base at J; junction bases unmatched: 5. CDR3 length equals 16 residues. The germline V gene encodes CDR1 MNHEY and CDR2 SVGAGI.

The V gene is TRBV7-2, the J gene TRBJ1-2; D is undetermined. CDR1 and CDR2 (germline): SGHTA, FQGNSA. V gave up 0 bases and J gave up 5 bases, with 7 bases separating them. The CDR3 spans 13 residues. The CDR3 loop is CASSLAPGYGYTF. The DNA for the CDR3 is TGTGCCAGCAGCTTAGCGCCCGGGTATGGCTACACCTTC.

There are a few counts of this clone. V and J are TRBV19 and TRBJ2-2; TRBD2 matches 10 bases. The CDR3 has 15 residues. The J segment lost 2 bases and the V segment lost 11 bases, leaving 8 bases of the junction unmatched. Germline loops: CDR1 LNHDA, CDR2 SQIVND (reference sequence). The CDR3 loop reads CALGPSGSNTGELFF. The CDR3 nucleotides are TGTGCCCTAGGCCCTAGCGGGAGCAACACCGGGGAGCTGTTTTTT.

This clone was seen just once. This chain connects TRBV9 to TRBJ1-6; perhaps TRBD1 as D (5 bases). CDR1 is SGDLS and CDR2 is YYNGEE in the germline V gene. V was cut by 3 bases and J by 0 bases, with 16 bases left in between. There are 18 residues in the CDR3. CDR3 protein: CASSDPRGGSSYNSPLHF. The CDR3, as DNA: TGTGCCAGCAGCGACCCCCGGGGGGGGAGCTCCTATAATTCACCCCTCCACTTT. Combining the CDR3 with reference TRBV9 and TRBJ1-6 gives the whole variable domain DSGVTQTPKHLITATGQRVTLRCSPRSGDLSVYWYQQSLDQGLQFLIQYYNGEERAKGNILERFSAQQFPDLHSELNLSSLELGDSALYFCASSDPRGGSSYNSPLHFGNGTRLTVT.

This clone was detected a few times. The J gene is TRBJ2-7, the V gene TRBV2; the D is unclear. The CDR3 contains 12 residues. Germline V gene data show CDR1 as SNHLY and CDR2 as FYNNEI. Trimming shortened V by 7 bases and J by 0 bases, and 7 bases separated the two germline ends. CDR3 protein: CASTGDSYEQYF. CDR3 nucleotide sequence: TGTGCCAGCACGGGTGACTCCTACGAGCAGTACTTC.

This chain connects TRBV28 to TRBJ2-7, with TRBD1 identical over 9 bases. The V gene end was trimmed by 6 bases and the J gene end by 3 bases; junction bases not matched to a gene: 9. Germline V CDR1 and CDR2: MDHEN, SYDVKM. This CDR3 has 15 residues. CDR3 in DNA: TGTGCCAGCAGCTCAGCGGACAGGGGAAGCTACGAGCAGTACTTC. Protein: CASSSADRGSYEQYF.

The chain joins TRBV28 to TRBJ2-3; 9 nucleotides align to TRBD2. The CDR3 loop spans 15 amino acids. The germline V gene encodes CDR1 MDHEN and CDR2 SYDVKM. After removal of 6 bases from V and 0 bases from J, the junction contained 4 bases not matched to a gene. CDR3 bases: TGTGCCAGCAGCCTAGCGGGACCTAGCACAGATACGCAGTATTTT. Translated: CASSLAGPSTDTQYF.

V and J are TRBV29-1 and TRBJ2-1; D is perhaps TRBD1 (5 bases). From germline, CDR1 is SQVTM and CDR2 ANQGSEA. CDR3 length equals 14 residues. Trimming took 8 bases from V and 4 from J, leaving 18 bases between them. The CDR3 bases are TGCAGCCCTGAACCCGACAGAACGTACAATGAGCAGTTCTTC. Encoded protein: CSPEPDRTYNEQFF.

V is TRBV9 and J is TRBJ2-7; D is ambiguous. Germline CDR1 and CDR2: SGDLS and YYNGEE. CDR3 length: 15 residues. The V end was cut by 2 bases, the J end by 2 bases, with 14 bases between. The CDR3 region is CASSVSGSPTYEQYF. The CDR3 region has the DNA TGTGCCAGCAGCGTTTCCGGTAGCCCGACCTACGAGCAGTACTTC.